Each of the 9 T cell receptor beta chains below was sequenced from the same sample in a study of blood T cell repertoires in COVID-19. Sequencing used immunoSEQ multiplex PCR; TCRdb keeps in-frame clones, though not all of them. Found here are more than 250,000 clones, 80% to 90% of them singletons; the top ten hold under 2.5%. Sequencing used PBMCs or T cells enriched from blood (not recorded which). These receptors all stem from a man under 40 who had recovered from COVID-19.

V usage is TRBV3-1 (or the pseudogene TRBV3-2) and J usage is TRBJ1-3, with D possibly matching TRBD1 (6 bases). V lost 4 bases and J lost 0, with 22 bases in between. Germline CDR1 reads LGHDT; CDR2 reads YNNKEL (reference sequence). The CDR3 loop spans 19 amino acids. The CDR3 sequence is CASSRRGQRDFSSGNTIYF. CDR3 sequence (DNA): TGTGCCAGCAGCCGACGAGGACAGCGAGACTTCAGCTCTGGAAACACCATATATTTT.

This clone was counted a few times. The rearrangement uses TRBV19 and TRBJ1-5; TRBD1 is a possible D gene (5 bases). Between the trimmed V and J ends, which lost 2 bases and 0 bases, there was a span of 11 bases. The germline CDR1 and CDR2 sequences are LNHDA and SQIVND (reference sequence). The CDR3 contains 16 residues. The CDR3 nucleotides read TGTGCCAGTAGTATAAAAGGGGCAGGTAGCAATCAGCCCCAGCATTTT. Translation: CASSIKGAGSNQPQHF.

V gene TRBV3-1 (or the pseudogene TRBV3-2) combines with J gene TRBJ2-7; TRBD2 aligns across 7 bases. Per the germline V gene, CDR1 is LGHDT and CDR2 is YNNKEL (reference sequence). Trimming at V came to 2 bases and at J to 2 bases, leaving 6 bases not matched to a gene. The CDR3 totals 15 residues. Written as DNA, the CDR3 is TGTGCCAGCAGCCAAAGTGGCGGGGGAGCCTACGAGCAGTACTTC. Amino acids: CASSQSGGGAYEQYF.

This chain uses TRBV11-2 with TRBJ1-6; perhaps TRBD1 as D (6 bases). The CDR3 sequence is 15 residues long. The germline gives CDR1 SGHAT, CDR2 FQNNGV. V was pared by 3 bases and J by 5 bases, with 11 bases between. CDR3 bases: TGTGCCAGCAGCTTGACCACAGGGAATAATTCACCCCTCCACTTT. It codes for CASSLTTGNNSPLHF. Variable domain in full (rest from reference TRBV11-2 and TRBJ1-6): EAGVAQSPRYKIIEKRQSVAFWCNPISGHATLYWYQQILGQGPKLLIQFQNNGVVDDSQLPKDRFSAERLKGVDSTLKIQPAKLEDSAVYLCASSLTTGNNSPLHFGNGTRLTVT.

The CDR3 protein is CASSLALAGGTGELFF. For the CDR3, the DNA is TGTGCCAGCAGCTTAGCACTAGCGGGTGGGACCGGGGAGCTGTTTTTT. The V gene is TRBV7-2, the J gene TRBJ2-2, with 9 bases lining up with TRBD2. The CDR3 is 16 amino acids. CDR1 is SGHTA, CDR2 FQGNSA, per germline. The ends lost 0 bases at V and 5 bases at J; junction bases unmatched: 4.

The chain employs TRBV10-3 and TRBJ1-1, with 8 nucleotides matching TRBD1. Germline CDR1 and CDR2: ENHRY and SYGVKD. V lost 0 bases, J lost 3 bases, and 3 bases stayed unmatched. This CDR3 comprises 15 residues. CDR3 DNA sequence: TGTGCCATCAGTGAGTCGTACAGGGGGGACACTGAAGCTTTCTTT. Translated: CAISESYRGDTEAFF.

The chain combines TRBV30 with TRBJ1-5; tentative D call: TRBD1 (5 bases). This CDR3 region has 15 residues. Germline V gene lookup returns CDR1 GTSNPN and CDR2 SVGIG (reference sequence). V shed 2 bases and J shed 0 bases, with 11 bases lying between them. DNA for the CDR3: TGTGCCTGGAGTCGACAGCAATATAGCAATCAGCCCCAGCATTTT. This encodes CAWSRQQYSNQPQHF.

This clone turned up a few times. The V gene is TRBV4-3, the J gene TRBJ1-6; TRBD1 is a possible D gene (5 bases). Germline values: CDR1 LGHNA, CDR2 YSLEER. The CDR3 is made up of 16 amino acids. V was clipped by 1 base and J by 5 bases, with 12 bases between them. CDR3 protein: CASSQVSGGNNSPLHF. CDR3 nucleotides: TGCGCCAGCAGCCAAGTGTCGGGGGGAAATAATTCACCCCTCCACTTT.

V and J are TRBV7-9 and TRBJ2-7; 7 bases agree with TRBD1. Germline assignment: CDR1 SEHNR and CDR2 FQNEAQ (reference sequence). The V gene end was trimmed by 5 bases and the J gene end by 0 bases; junction bases not matched to a gene: 4. The CDR3 length is 14 residues. CDR3 nucleotides: TGTGCCAGCAGCCTGGGACAGAACTCCTACGAGCAGTACTTC. Amino acids: CASSLGQNSYEQYF.